These T cell receptor beta chains were read from a single sample in a study of T-cell reconstitution after alpha-beta-depleted transplantation in children. TCRdb ran MiXCR on the PCR reads and lists one entry per CDR3 protein. The table records approximately 300,000 distinct CDR3 sequences, 11% of them present only once. This specimen was peripheral blood, taken 180 days after TCRalphabeta/CD19-depleted stem cell transplant. The receptor source for this set is a male patient aged 2 to 9 who had a stem cell transplant for chronic granulomatous disease, so the T cells may come from the graft donor. Both conserved end residues are part of each CDR3.

>TRBJ2-7|TRBV4-3
CASSRETDWAVYEQYF
>TRBJ2-1|TRBV20-1
CSARDFATYNEQFF
>TRBJ2-3|TRBV7-9
CASSLGLADHTDTQYF
>TRBJ2-7|TRBV20-1
CSAFPSGRAGEQYF
>TRBJ2-1|TRBV15
CATSRDPGGSYNEQFF
>TRBJ2-1|TRBV12-3/TRBV12-4
CASSLRQGGNEQFF
>TRBJ2-7|TRBV5-6
CASSKLPGEGGEQYF
>TRBJ2-1|TRBV5-4
CASIPGQGYNEQFF
>TRBJ2-7|TRBV3-1
CASSQPTSGSTEQYF
>TRBJ2-4|TRBV5-1
CASSLDPWTSGGAKNIQYF
>TRBJ1-2|TRBV4-1
CASSQRTVANYGYTF
>TRBJ2-3|TRBV20-1
CSANHPGTSGTDTQYF
>TRBJ2-2|TRBV6-4
CASSAGHRTGELFF
>TRBJ2-3|TRBV28
CASSFRRAGIDTQYF
>TRBJ2-1|TRBV12-3/TRBV12-4
CASRLTGQHNEQFF
>TRBJ2-3|TRBV7-2
CASSPSGPHLPDTQYF
>TRBJ2-5|TRBV2
CASFSRLKETQYF
>TRBJ2-1|TRBV5-1
CASSFREGNEQFF
>TRBJ2-5|TRBV7-7
CASSLGTGTETQYF
>TRBJ1-2|TRBV25-1
CASSPSLIGGWRGYTF
>TRBJ1-1|TRBV9
CASSRGVNTEAFF
>TRBJ2-3|TRBV6-2/TRBV6-3
CASSSTTGTSGSSSTDTQYF
>TRBJ2-3|TRBV7-2
CTSSLAATDTQYF
>TRBJ1-2|TRBV20-1
CSASAGRGNYGYTF
>TRBJ2-1|TRBV5-1
CASGLGTSVYNEQFF
>TRBJ2-1|TRBV5-1
CASSFPRQGLYNEQFF
>TRBJ2-7|TRBV29-1
CSVSSRVSEGYEQYF
>TRBJ2-1|TRBV2
CASSAGGSLSNEQFF
>TRBJ2-2|TRBV12-3/TRBV12-4
CASSLAVTANTGELFF
>TRBJ2-1|TRBV5-4
CASSAGGPGDYNEQFF
>TRBJ1-2|TRBV4-2
CASSQAPGQGSYGYTF
>TRBJ1-2|TRBV20-1
CSAGSTGDYGYTF
>TRBJ2-7|TRBV29-1
CSVIRGSYEQYF
>TRBJ2-1|TRBV6-2/TRBV6-3
CASSSQGTPGNEQFF
>TRBJ1-2|TRBV4-3
CASSQNKGPLAYGYTF
>TRBJ1-2|TRBV5-1
CASSYRTGGDGYTF
>TRBJ1-5|TRBV20-1
CSAEGWVDQPQHF
>TRBJ1-1|TRBV5-1
CASSLDRLSTEAFF
>TRBJ2-5|TRBV4-2
CASSQRLAGVDETQYF
>TRBJ2-5|TRBV5-4
CASSPYGLAGGETQYF
>TRBJ2-3|TRBV12-3/TRBV12-4
CASSQFGDTVTDTQYF
>TRBJ1-2|TRBV12-3/TRBV12-4
CASRLTGGYGYTF